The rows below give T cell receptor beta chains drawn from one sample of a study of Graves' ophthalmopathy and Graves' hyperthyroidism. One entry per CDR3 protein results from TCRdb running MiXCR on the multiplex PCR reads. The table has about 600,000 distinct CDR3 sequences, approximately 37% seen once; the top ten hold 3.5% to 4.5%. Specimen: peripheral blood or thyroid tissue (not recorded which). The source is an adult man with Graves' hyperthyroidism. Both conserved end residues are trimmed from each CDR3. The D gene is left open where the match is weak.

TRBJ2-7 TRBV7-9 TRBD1 ASSEQRGLNEQY
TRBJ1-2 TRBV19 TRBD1 ASSLGGTGDHYGYT
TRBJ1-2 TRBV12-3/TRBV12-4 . ASSFEGLGYT
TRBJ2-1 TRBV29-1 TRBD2 SVDVAGRSYNEQF
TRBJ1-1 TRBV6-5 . ASSLAGRITEAF
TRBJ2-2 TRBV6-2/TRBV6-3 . ASSYSAANTGELF
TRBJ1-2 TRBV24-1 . ATSDPGLIGYT
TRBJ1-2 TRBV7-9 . ASSSYRNFSRGYT
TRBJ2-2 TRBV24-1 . ATTGPNTGELF
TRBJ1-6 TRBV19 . ASSRIRARETPLH
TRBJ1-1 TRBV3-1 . ASSQEGRANTEAF
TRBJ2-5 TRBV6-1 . ASSEGALEPQY
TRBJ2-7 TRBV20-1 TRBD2 SATGLAEPPYEQY
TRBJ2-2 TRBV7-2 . ASSQVLANTGELF
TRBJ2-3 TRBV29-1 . SVGRSGRTDTQY
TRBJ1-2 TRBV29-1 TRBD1 SGTDRDYGYT
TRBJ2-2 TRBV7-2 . ASSLVVGPGGELF
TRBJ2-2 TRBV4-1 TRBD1 ASSQEDRSTGELF